The rows below give T cell receptor beta chains drawn from one sample of a study of blood T cell repertoires in COVID-19. The method was immunoSEQ multiplex PCR; TCRdb's version includes in-frame clones alone and lacks a portion of them. The sample includes 190,000 or so clones, more than 70% of them seen just once. Sequenced sample: peripheral blood. The receptors stem from a man between 40 and 49 years old with active or convalescent COVID-19. Both conserved end residues are part of each CDR3. The D gene is left open where the match is weak. Part of the rows lack a size; the others show once, few, many or a class for expanded clones.

D: .; size: few; V: TRBV7-8; J: TRBJ1-3; CDR3: CASSLTGIDSGNTIYF; DNA: TGTGCCAGCAGCTTGACAGGAATTGACTCTGGAAACACCATATATTTT
D: .; size: .; V: TRBV9; J: TRBJ1-4; CDR3: CASSLGQGTQKLFF; DNA: TGTGCCAGCAGTCTCGGGCAGGGCACACAAAAACTGTTTTTT
D: TRBD2; size: .; V: TRBV11-2; J: TRBJ2-3; CDR3: CASSLRLAGGGDTQYF; DNA: TGTGCCAGCAGCTTACGGCTAGCGGGGGGTGGAGATACGCAGTATTTT
D: .; size: .; V: TRBV10-3; J: TRBJ1-1; CDR3: CAISVVQGEAFF; DNA: TGTGCCATCAGTGTCGTCCAGGGTGAAGCTTTCTTT
D: TRBD1; size: .; V: TRBV5-5; J: TRBJ1-3; CDR3: CASSNGQGISGNTIYF; DNA: TGTGCCAGCAGCAATGGACAGGGGATATCGGGAAACACCATATATTTT
D: TRBD1; size: .; V: TRBV5-1; J: TRBJ1-1; CDR3: CASSVGQGATEAFF; DNA: TGCGCCAGCAGCGTGGGACAGGGGGCGACTGAAGCTTTCTTT
D: TRBD1; size: .; V: TRBV11-2; J: TRBJ1-1; CDR3: CASSLFPGQQNTEAFF; DNA: TGTGCCAGCAGCTTATTCCCGGGACAGCAGAACACTGAAGCTTTCTTT
D: .; size: few; V: TRBV6-6; J: TRBJ1-5; CDR3: CASSYSPDTSNQPQHF; DNA: TGTGCCAGCAGTTACTCGCCGGACACAAGCAATCAGCCCCAGCATTTT
D: TRBD1; size: .; V: TRBV30; J: TRBJ1-4; CDR3: CAQNRDRGEKLFF; DNA: TGTGCCCAAAACCGGGACAGGGGAGAAAAACTGTTTTTT
D: .; size: .; V: TRBV6-5; J: TRBJ1-2; CDR3: CASSYSGVTGYGYTF; DNA: TGTGCCAGCAGTTACTCGGGCGTGACAGGTTATGGCTACACCTTC
D: .; size: .; V: TRBV7-9; J: TRBJ1-1; CDR3: CASSLLEGNTEAFF; DNA: TGTGCCAGCAGCTTATTGGAGGGGAACACTGAAGCTTTCTTT
D: TRBD1; size: .; V: TRBV3-1/TRBV3-2; J: TRBJ1-1; CDR3: CASSHRDRGSEAFF; DNA: TGTGCCAGCAGCCATCGGGACAGGGGCAGTGAAGCTTTCTTT
D: .; size: .; V: TRBV4-2; J: TRBJ1-6; CDR3: CASSQERGTYSPLHF; DNA: TGTGCCAGCAGCCAAGAGAGAGGGACTTATTCACCCCTCCACTTT
D: TRBD2; size: .; V: TRBV9; J: TRBJ2-3; CDR3: CASSVDVRGAGDTQYF; DNA: TGTGCCAGCAGCGTAGACGTGCGGGGGGCCGGGGATACGCAGTATTTT
D: TRBD1; size: .; V: TRBV5-1; J: TRBJ1-3; CDR3: CASSRDSQISGNTIYF; DNA: TGCGCCAGCAGCAGGGACAGCCAAATCTCTGGAAACACCATATATTTT
D: .; size: once; V: TRBV7-6; J: TRBJ2-3; CDR3: CASSSFPREARDTQYF; DNA: TGTGCCAGCAGCTCATTTCCGAGGGAGGCTAGAGATACGCAGTATTTT
D: .; size: .; V: TRBV6-5; J: TRBJ1-1; CDR3: CASSYGPYTNGGAFF; DNA: TGTGCCAGCAGTTACGGGCCTTACACTAACGGGGGAGCTTTCTTT
D: .; size: few; V: TRBV9; J: TRBJ1-1; CDR3: CASSPRHVNTEAFF; DNA: TGTGCCAGCAGCCCTCGACACGTGAACACTGAAGCTTTCTTT
D: .; size: once; V: TRBV2; J: TRBJ1-5; CDR3: CASSTGSGGQHF; DNA: TGTGCCAGCAGTACAGGGTCGGGTGGCCAGCATTTT
D: TRBD1; size: .; V: TRBV5-1; J: TRBJ2-1; CDR3: CASSHPTGIGNEQFF; DNA: TGCGCCAGCAGCCACCCGACAGGGATAGGCAATGAGCAGTTCTTC
D: .; size: .; V: TRBV18; J: TRBJ1-1; CDR3: CASSPDAGNTEAFF; DNA: TGTGCCAGCTCACCCGACGCGGGGAACACTGAAGCTTTCTTT
D: TRBD1; size: few; V: TRBV15; J: TRBJ1-5; CDR3: CATSRDLYGTGSNQPQHF; DNA: TGTGCCACCAGCAGAGATCTATACGGGACAGGTAGCAATCAGCCCCAGCATTTT
D: .; size: .; V: TRBV6-6; J: TRBJ2-5; CDR3: CASSYSLSGETQYF; DNA: TGTGCCAGCAGTTACTCATTGTCGGGGGAGACCCAGTACTTC
D: TRBD1; size: .; V: TRBV5-6; J: TRBJ1-5; CDR3: CASSQGQFSNQPQHF; DNA: TGTGCCAGCAGCCAGGGACAGTTTAGCAATCAGCCCCAGCATTTT
D: TRBD1; size: .; V: TRBV19; J: TRBJ1-5; CDR3: CASSISGQKLDQPQHF; DNA: TGTGCCAGTAGTATTTCGGGACAGAAATTAGATCAGCCCCAGCATTTT
D: .; size: .; V: TRBV12-3/TRBV12-4; J: TRBJ1-6; CDR3: CASCKRPGSPLHF; DNA: TGTGCCAGCTGTAAGAGGCCGGGTTCACCCCTCCACTTT
D: TRBD1; size: .; V: TRBV6-5; J: TRBJ2-3; CDR3: CASSTQGALTDTQYF; DNA: TGTGCCAGCAGTACCCAGGGGGCCCTCACAGATACGCAGTATTTT
D: TRBD1; size: .; V: TRBV2; J: TRBJ1-5; CDR3: CASRGTGGNQPQHF; DNA: TGTGCCAGCAGGGGGACAGGGGGGAATCAGCCCCAGCATTTT
D: TRBD1; size: .; V: TRBV5-6; J: TRBJ2-4; CDR3: CASRRRDRVQNIQYF; DNA: TGTGCCAGCAGGCGCCGGGACAGGGTCCAAAACATTCAGTACTTC
D: .; size: .; V: TRBV6-5; J: TRBJ2-7; CDR3: CASSRHRDSSYEQYF; DNA: TGTGCCAGCAGCCGCCACCGGGATTCCTCCTACGAGCAGTACTTC
D: .; size: .; V: TRBV30; J: TRBJ1-1; CDR3: CAWSVLRMSTEAFF; DNA: TGTGCCTGGAGTGTACTGCGAATGAGCACTGAAGCTTTCTTT
D: TRBD2; size: .; V: TRBV18; J: TRBJ2-7; CDR3: CASSPPGTSGGEQYF; DNA: TGTGCCAGCTCACCACCCGGGACTAGCGGGGGTGAGCAGTACTTC
D: TRBD2; size: .; V: TRBV12-3/TRBV12-4; J: TRBJ2-5; CDR3: CASSKTSSETQYF; DNA: TGTGCCAGCAGTAAGACTAGCTCAGAGACCCAGTACTTC
D: TRBD1; size: .; V: TRBV5-1; J: TRBJ1-1; CDR3: CASSFQGVDTEAFF; DNA: TGCGCCAGCAGCTTTCAGGGGGTAGATACTGAAGCTTTCTTT
D: TRBD1; size: .; V: TRBV9; J: TRBJ1-5; CDR3: CASSGPGQGNQPQHF; DNA: TGTGCCAGCAGCGGACCGGGACAGGGGAATCAGCCCCAGCATTTT
D: .; size: .; V: TRBV14; J: TRBJ1-1; CDR3: CASSSITGWSTEAFF; DNA: TGTGCCAGCAGCTCAATCACAGGGTGGAGTACTGAAGCTTTCTTT
D: .; size: .; V: TRBV6-1; J: TRBJ1-2; CDR3: CASSDPGLDYGYTF; DNA: TGTGCCAGCAGTGATCCAGGGCTAGACTATGGCTACACCTTC
D: TRBD2; size: .; V: TRBV5-6; J: TRBJ2-3; CDR3: CASSLRLAVITDTQYF; DNA: TGTGCCAGCAGTCTCAGACTAGCGGTGATCACAGATACGCAGTATTTT
D: TRBD1; size: .; V: TRBV18; J: TRBJ2-2; CDR3: CASSPGTGDTGELFF; DNA: TGTGCCAGCTCCCCCGGGACAGGGGACACCGGGGAGCTGTTTTTT
D: TRBD2; size: .; V: TRBV5-1; J: TRBJ2-5; CDR3: CASSLDGTNQETQYF; DNA: TGCGCCAGCAGCTTGGACGGGACTAACCAAGAGACCCAGTACTTC
D: .; size: .; V: TRBV4-2; J: TRBJ1-2; CDR3: CASSQENSGYTF; DNA: TGTGCCAGCAGCCAAGAAAACTCCGGCTACACCTTC
D: TRBD1; size: .; V: TRBV5-1; J: TRBJ2-5; CDR3: CASSLSWRQGTQYF; DNA: TGCGCCAGCAGCTTGTCATGGAGACAGGGGACCCAGTACTTC